What follows describes a single TCR beta chain. This clone was counted between two and nine times. No antigen is known for it. Base qualities are not at hand, and no much larger clone is one base apart. V sheds 5 bases and J sheds 2 bases, leaving 7 bases between their ends. Including cysteine and phenylalanine, the CDR3 has 11 amino acids. Only the CDR3 DNA stays, 33 bases, in frame from base 1. For CDR1 and CDR2, the germline V gene lists SQVTM and ANQGSEA. In total, over 600 healthy bone marrow donors made up the cohort. All cohort members were sampled while nominally healthy, although unrecorded immune exposures were likely present. The donor tested CMV seronegative and was one of the 352 seronegative cohort members. A peripheral blood sample was provided by each donor, and peripheral blood mononuclear cells were used for TCR beta sequencing. The Qiagen DNeasy Blood Extraction Kit was used to extract genomic DNA from the blood cell samples.

This entry is derived from a study of cytomegalovirus exposure and HLA in healthy donors (dated by TCRdb to about 2017). Describing the broader study: In an earlier analysis of around 540 of the donors, 276 Gb of sequence data and just under 120 million unique TCR beta sequences from about 179 million T cells were reported. An early release that covered about 600 HLA-typed donors contained 250 to 350 gigabases of sequencing data and some 87 million unique TCR sequences. Of the approximately 400 genotyped donors, approximately 80% fell in the genetic ancestry cluster associated with self-reported Caucasian donors. The study was designed to test whether signatures of past pathogen exposure could be identified by cataloging public T cell receptors. Using immunosequencing, the study profiled T cell repertoires from 640 or so subjects and related those repertoires to cytomegalovirus serostatus. Besides the first cohort of under 700 subjects, a separate validation cohort made up of around 120 different subjects was used. To predict cytomegalovirus infection status, the study brought together high-throughput TCR immunosequencing, statistical association of individual TCRs with disease status, and machine learning. A later analysis re-examined previously published TCR beta repertoires from 600 to 700 donors and added high-resolution HLA genotyping to investigate patterns of TCR occurrence. In the later analysis, no new phenotypic data were used to find candidate immune exposures; instead, reliance was placed on TCR beta sequences and their occurrence across donors. An earlier analysis of 587 of the donors used high-throughput TCR beta sequencing to judge whether each TCR beta V gene segment behaved as functional or pseudogenic. Donor age, sex, ethnicity and CMV serostatus were compiled alongside the repertoire data. Genome-wide SNP genotypes for about three fifths of the 666 donors were used in a later genetic analysis, which treated that subset as a discovery cohort. Every discovery cohort repertoire had been produced on one sequencing platform. Class I and class II HLA loci were covered by the typing at four-digit resolution. Typing coverage differed by locus: A, B, C, DRB1 and DQB1 were typed in roughly 620-640 donors, DQA1 in 522, DPA1 in around 580, and DPB1 in 472. Four or five DR-DQ haplotypes were handled as single units for association and clustering because linkage in the cohort was strong. Among 398 genotyped donors of the cohort, an average of approximately 220,000 unique TCR beta nucleotide sequences was sequenced per donor, of which about 19% were non-productive. Overall results and qualifications from the work: Presence/absence analyses assumed roughly uniform sequencing depth across donors, an assumption that may not hold. In an earlier analysis of around 500 of the donors, most TCR beta V segments appeared in productive rearrangements about 87% or about 30% of the time, broadly matching IMGT annotations. In both the original and validation cohorts, the classifier was reported to diagnose cytomegalovirus status with high specificity and sensitivity. When HLA alleles, especially DR and DQ, strongly co-occurred, attributing TCR associations to individual alleles was difficult. In a later genetic analysis, a missense DCLRE1C variant was associated with V-gene and J-gene trimming of TCR beta chains, and the association was replicated in an independent cohort. This cohort had only TCR beta chains sequenced, and the lack of alpha or paired-chain data limited which features could be detected. A later analysis reported that several top co-occurrence clusters appeared linked to parvovirus B19, influenza, CMV and Epstein-Barr virus. Linkage disequilibrium might explain the correlated functional status among segregating V segments, but an unknown experimental factor could not be excluded. Because counts were too low, about 15 rarely observed V segments, including chromosome 9 orphons, were left out of the earlier analysis of approximately 580 of the donors. In a later analysis, most CMV-associated TCR beta chains were found to appear HLA-restricted, with HLA associations seemingly driven largely by CMV exposure. A further reported finding was that TCR beta sequences accurately predicted the HLA-A and HLA-B alleles for most subjects in the first cohort. In a later genetic analysis, fewer N-insertions in productive TCRs were reported among donors in an Asian-associated ancestry cluster than the roughly 670-donor mean. A few of the identified cytomegalovirus-associated TCR beta chains were confirmed in vitro to be specific for cytomegalovirus antigens. A total of 164 TCR beta chains were listed by the study as associated with cytomegalovirus. A group of highly shared sequence variants was considered likely to be a technical artifact of the sequencing pipeline. In a later analysis, HLA-associated TCR beta chains showed more clonal expansion and lower generation probabilities than non-associated chains that were equally common. Because HLA typing was unavailable for some donors at each locus, only the typed subset was used in association tests. In a later analysis, TCR association rates were found to vary across HLA loci, with the most associated TCRs seen for DRB1 alleles and the fewest for HLA-C alleles. According to the authors, the approach could potentially be generalized to other disease states and immunological phenotypes. Most TCR sequences were observed very rarely across donors, whereas some public TCRs were present in many individuals. The 87-base-pair reads could not distinguish some IMGT-functional V segments, including TRBV6-2 and TRBV6-3, so those segments were excluded. The only immune exposure information available for the cohort was CMV serostatus. A later analysis associated roughly 17,000 TCR beta sequences with specific HLA alleles at a false discovery rate of 0.05.

The library was prepared using the immunoSEQ multiplex PCR assay. The multiplex PCR relied on a mix of 60 forward primers for TCR Vbeta segments and 13 reverse primers for TCR Jbeta segments. The CDR3 region of rearranged TCR beta genes was amplified from genomic DNA with a multiplex PCR assay. The Illumina HiSeq System was used to sequence the amplified TCR beta libraries as 87-base-pair reads. Per the source publication's procedure: Across the 670 or so repertoires, a later analysis counted around 80 million unique TCR beta chains, roughly 11 million of which were shared by at least two donors. To remove PCR and sequencing errors, raw reads were error-corrected and collapsed into unique sequences using a nearest-neighbor algorithm that merged closely related sequences. CDR3 sequences were aligned to IMGT reference sequences to assign V, D and J gene segments. For a sequence to be retained, at least a six-nucleotide match to both a V gene segment and a J gene segment was required. Rearrangements were classified as productive when the CDR3 lacked stop codons and remained in frame with V and J, and all other rearrangements were classified as non-productive. Following IMGT convention, CDR3 was defined as the stretch from the second conserved V-encoded cysteine up to the conserved J-encoded phenylalanine. In an earlier analysis of around 570 of the donors, sequences lacking an unambiguous match to a single V gene segment were excluded. An earlier analysis of fewer than 650 of the donors classified V segments as functional when productive rearrangements were above 56.7% and as segregating when the standard deviation between donors was above 5%. A statistical classification framework was built for diagnosing cytomegalovirus status from the catalog of TCR beta chain sequences. A later analysis assigned V and J genes by comparing TCR nucleotide sequences with IMGT/GENE-DB human TR gene sequences. Using the TCRdist pipeline, a later analysis assigned CDR3 sequences along with most-parsimonious VDJ recombination scenarios. A later analysis defined each TCR beta chain by its CDR3 amino acid sequence plus V-gene family, and excluded reads lacking a unique V-gene family. As a way to deal with suspected cross-contamination and a sequencing artifact, a later analysis dropped hundreds of nucleotide sequences that were highly shared and had low generation probability. In a later analysis, a clonal expansion index for each public chain was calculated from normalized within-repertoire ranks of inferred template counts. Generation probabilities in a later analysis came from a VDJ recombination model fitted to out-of-frame rearrangements, and those results were checked against IGoR. Hypergeometric tests were used in a later analysis to score TCR-TCR, TCR-HLA and TCR-CMV co-occurrence, with a repertoire-size bias correction applied to the TCR pairs. False discovery rates were estimated in a later analysis by permuting HLA or CMV assignments 20 times. In a later analysis, co-occurring TCRs were grouped using DBSCAN, with TCRdist sequence similarity added in when clustering inside HLA-allele-positive subsets. For co-occurrence clustering, repertoires with fewer than 30,000 or more than 120,000 public chains were excluded, along with several repertoires with anomalous nucleotide sharing. The clones in this table, taken by TCRdb from immuneACCESS, are in-frame only. Not every clone is retained; where verified, under half of the shortfall comes from an unresolved V gene, and the cause of the rest is unknown. D and trimming were read from the DNA, whereas the V and J calls and clone size are those reported in that table. The sample table contains more than 55,000 clones; only one count was recorded for roughly 80% of them. Under 5% of the sample comes from the top ten.

The sequence was obtained from a woman aged 40 to 49 in good health and CMV-seronegative. The chain is made from TRBV29-1 and TRBJ2-7; the D gene remains uncertain. The specimen was PBMCs. The bases read TGCAGCGTTAGAGCTACCTACGAGCAGTACTTC. Its protein reads: CSVRATYEQYF.